This is a list of T cell receptor beta chains from one sample in a study of Ad26.COV2.S vaccination and SARS-CoV-2 variants. Clones were sequenced by immunoSEQ multiplex PCR, and TCRdb holds only the in-frame ones, with some missing. The sample carries 380,000 or so clones, about 86% recorded once. The specimen comprised peripheral blood, sampled in a trial of Ad26.COV2.S vaccine versus placebo. Source of these receptors: a person aged 18-60 years who received the Ad26.COV2.S COVID-19 vaccine or a placebo. CDR3s include the opening cysteine and the closing phenylalanine or tryptophan. D genes are given only for firm matches. Not all rows give a size; the values are once, few, many and, for expanded clones, a class.

size	V	J	D	CDR3	DNA
many	TRBV10-2	TRBJ2-2	NA	CASISDIGELFF	TGCGCCAGCATTTCAGACATCGGGGAGCTGTTTTTT
NA	TRBV19	TRBJ1-1	NA	CASSIDLGVVNTEAFF	TGTGCCAGTAGTATAGACTTGGGGGTAGTGAACACTGAAGCTTTCTTT
NA	TRBV5-4	TRBJ2-2	TRBD2	CASTRGLAGEYGELFF	TGTGCCAGCACCCGCGGACTAGCGGGGGAGTACGGGGAGCTGTTTTTT
NA	TRBV28	TRBJ2-1	TRBD2	CATGTSGLNEQFF	TGTGCCACAGGGACTAGCGGGTTGAATGAGCAGTTCTTC
once	TRBV11-2	TRBJ2-1	NA	CASSLARGYREQFF	TGTGCCAGCAGCTTAGCTCGCGGCTACCGAGAGCAGTTCTTC
NA	TRBV7-2	TRBJ1-2	NA	CASSSVGGGAGYTF	TGTGCCAGCAGCTCCGTAGGGGGGGGTGCGGGCTACACCTTC
NA	TRBV7-2	TRBJ1-6	NA	CASSLVGGVGSPLHF	TGTGCCAGCAGCCTAGTCGGGGGCGTAGGGTCACCCCTCCACTTT
NA	TRBV30	TRBJ1-5	TRBD1	CADPLTGGNQPQHF	TGTGCTGACCCCCTAACAGGGGGCAATCAGCCCCAGCATTTT
NA	TRBV7-9	TRBJ2-5	TRBD2	CASSLAASGGVKKETQYF	TGTGCCAGCAGCTTAGCGGCTAGCGGGGGGGTGAAAAAAGAGACCCAGTACTTC
NA	TRBV7-9	TRBJ1-2	NA	CASSPLPSSANYGYTF	TGTGCCAGCAGCCCGCTGCCTTCGTCAGCGAACTATGGCTACACCTTC
NA	TRBV18	TRBJ2-7	NA	CASSPDREPYEQYF	TGTGCCAGCTCACCTGACAGAGAACCCTACGAGCAGTACTTC
NA	TRBV24-1	TRBJ2-3	TRBD2	CATSLGGLAGQSSTDTQYF	TGTGCCACCAGTCTCGGGGGATTAGCGGGACAATCTAGCACAGATACGCAGTATTTT
NA	TRBV12-3/TRBV12-4	TRBJ1-2	NA	CASSLEDVYGYTF	TGTGCCAGCAGTCTAGAGGACGTCTATGGCTACACCTTC
NA	TRBV7-2	TRBJ2-7	TRBD2	CASSYWTSGNYEQYF	TGTGCCAGCAGCTACTGGACTAGCGGGAACTACGAGCAGTACTTC
NA	TRBV27	TRBJ1-6	TRBD1	CASSQAGTGGGYNSPLHF	TGTGCCAGCAGTCAAGCCGGGACAGGGGGGGGTTATAATTCACCCCTCCACTTT
NA	TRBV7-2	TRBJ2-2	TRBD2	CASSPGTSRTGELFF	TGTGCCAGCAGCCCAGGGACTAGCAGAACCGGGGAGCTGTTTTTT
NA	TRBV3-1/TRBV3-2	TRBJ2-1	NA	CASSQTRGEQFF	TGTGCCAGCAGCCAGACTCGGGGTGAGCAGTTCTTC
NA	TRBV6-2/TRBV6-3	TRBJ1-2	NA	CASSYLVGGYTF	TGTGCCAGCAGTTACTTGGTTGGTGGCTACACCTTC
NA	TRBV7-2	TRBJ2-7	NA	CASSLGRDSFQEQYF	TGTGCCAGCAGCCTTGGCCGGGACTCCTTTCAAGAGCAGTACTTC
NA	TRBV5-4	TRBJ2-5	NA	CASSLRGGVGETQYF	TGTGCCAGCAGCCTCCGAGGAGGCGTAGGGGAGACCCAGTACTTC
NA	TRBV28	TRBJ1-2	NA	CASSWEKGGYTF	TGTGCCAGCAGTTGGGAAAAAGGAGGCTACACCTTC
NA	TRBV7-9	TRBJ2-5	NA	CASSWDGGETQYF	TGTGCCAGCAGCTGGGACGGGGGCGAGACCCAGTACTTC
NA	TRBV7-6	TRBJ2-1	NA	CASSLGRFSYNEQFF	TGTGCCAGCAGCTTAGGCAGATTCTCCTACAATGAGCAGTTCTTC
NA	TRBV5-4	TRBJ2-1	TRBD2	CASSPTSGGGSSYNEQFF	TGTGCCAGCAGCCCGACTAGCGGGGGTGGGAGCTCCTACAATGAGCAGTTCTTC
once	TRBV7-6	TRBJ1-5	TRBD1	CASSPILETGNQPQHF	TGTGCCAGCAGCCCGATCTTGGAGACAGGGAATCAGCCCCAGCATTTT
once	TRBV19	TRBJ1-1	NA	CASSIGGMNTEAFF	TGTGCCAGTAGTATAGGAGGGATGAACACTGAAGCTTTCTTT
many	TRBV11-1	TRBJ2-1	TRBD2	CASSFSTGTSNEQFF	TGTGCCAGCAGCTTTAGCACCGGGACTAGCAATGAGCAGTTCTTC
NA	TRBV7-8	TRBJ1-5	NA	CASSLNTLSDQPQHF	TGTGCCAGCAGCTTAAATACGTTAAGCGATCAGCCCCAGCATTTT
NA	TRBV18	TRBJ2-1	NA	CASSPRDDEQFF	TGTGCCAGCTCACCTAGGGACGATGAGCAGTTCTTC
NA	TRBV7-2	TRBJ1-6	NA	CASIPQGGNSPLHF	TGTGCCAGCATCCCGCAGGGTGGGAATTCACCCCTCCACTTT
once	TRBV7-3	TRBJ2-3	TRBD2	CASSSGGLAGGSDTQYF	TGTGCCAGCAGCTCCGGTGGACTAGCGGGAGGGTCGGATACGCAGTATTTT
NA	TRBV5-1	TRBJ1-1	NA	CASSLLGGVETEAFF	TGCGCCAGCAGCCTCCTCGGAGGGGTGGAAACTGAAGCTTTCTTT
NA	TRBV5-1	TRBJ2-1	NA	CASSLLGGLYNEQFF	TGCGCCAGCAGCCTTCTCGGGGGCCTATACAATGAGCAGTTCTTC
few	TRBV19	TRBJ1-5	NA	CASSISGSTNQPQHF	TGTGCCAGTAGTATCTCCGGCAGTACAAATCAGCCCCAGCATTTT
NA	TRBV6-6	TRBJ1-1	TRBD1	CASSMPGQGETEAFF	TGTGCCAGCAGTATGCCGGGACAGGGTGAAACTGAAGCTTTCTTT
once	TRBV19	TRBJ1-4	TRBD1	CASSSGTGKEKLFF	TGTGCCAGTAGTTCCGGGACAGGGAAAGAAAAACTGTTTTTT
NA	TRBV2	TRBJ2-1	NA	CASSDSGAYNEQFF	TGTGCCAGCAGTGATTCGGGGGCGTACAATGAGCAGTTCTTC
NA	TRBV4-3	TRBJ2-3	TRBD2	CASSLLWTSGGFDTQYF	TGCGCCAGCAGCCTGCTCTGGACTAGCGGGGGGTTCGATACGCAGTATTTT
NA	TRBV11-2	TRBJ1-1	NA	CASSAGNTEAFF	TGTGCCAGCAGCGCTGGAAACACTGAAGCTTTCTTT
NA	TRBV19	TRBJ2-3	TRBD2	CATRTRGDGSDTQYF	TGTGCCACCCGGACACGGGGGGACGGCTCAGATACGCAGTATTTT
NA	TRBV20-1	TRBJ2-1	TRBD1	CSASVRTGFNNEQFF	TGCAGTGCTAGTGTCCGGACAGGCTTCAACAATGAGCAGTTCTTC
NA	TRBV6-6	TRBJ1-1	NA	CASRMSSRGNTEAFF	TGTGCCAGCAGGATGTCATCAAGGGGCAACACTGAAGCTTTCTTT
NA	TRBV12-3/TRBV12-4	TRBJ1-2	NA	CASSLGRGYGYTF	TGTGCCAGCAGTTTGGGTCGGGGCTATGGCTACACCTTC
few	TRBV3-1/TRBV3-2	TRBJ2-1	NA	CASSPWRDSYNEQFF	TGTGCCAGCAGCCCTTGGCGGGACTCCTACAATGAGCAGTTCTTC
once	TRBV6-1	TRBJ1-5	NA	CASSETPRPGEPQHF	TGTGCCAGCAGTGAAACCCCGAGGCCCGGGGAGCCCCAGCATTTT
NA	TRBV10-3	TRBJ1-1	NA	CAISESTLGAFF	TGTGCCATCAGTGAGTCGACACTGGGAGCTTTCTTT
NA	TRBV6-5	TRBJ2-3	NA	CASSSGRGTSTDTQYF	TGTGCCAGCAGTTCCGGACGGGGTACTAGCACAGATACGCAGTATTTT
NA	TRBV12-3/TRBV12-4	TRBJ2-7	NA	CASSPAGYEQYF	TGTGCCAGCAGTCCAGCAGGGTACGAGCAGTACTTC
NA	TRBV30	TRBJ1-1	NA	CAWSVGLEPLGAFF	TGTGCCTGGAGTGTAGGGTTAGAGCCGTTGGGAGCTTTCTTT
NA	TRBV4-3	TRBJ1-6	NA	CASSPEPSSPLHF	TGCGCCAGCAGCCCGGAACCAAGTTCACCCCTCCACTTT
few	TRBV29-1	TRBJ1-1	NA	CSVEDRGVGAFF	TGCAGCGTTGAAGATCGTGGGGTAGGCGCTTTCTTT
NA	TRBV13	TRBJ2-7	NA	CASSLRQGRYEQYF	TGTGCCAGCAGCTTAAGGCAGGGGAGGTACGAGCAGTACTTC
NA	TRBV6-1	TRBJ2-2	NA	CASSEAGGSGELFF	TGTGCCAGCAGTGAAGCGGGGGGTAGCGGGGAGCTGTTTTTT
NA	TRBV3-1/TRBV3-2	TRBJ1-1	NA	CASSPGGNTEAFF	TGTGCCAGCAGCCCCGGGGGGAACACTGAAGCTTTCTTT
NA	TRBV6-5	TRBJ1-5	NA	CASRLDTGSNQPQHF	TGTGCCAGCAGATTAGACACCGGGAGCAATCAGCCCCAGCATTTT